This T cell receptor beta chain was found in a study of blood T cell repertoires in COVID-19. Data came from immunoSEQ multiplex PCR; TCRdb stores just in-frame clones and leaves some out. Of about 180,000 clones listed, around 84% are singletons. In germline, CDR1 is SGHRS, CDR2 YFSETQ. Unmatched junction bases numbered 14, after V lost 5 bases and J lost 6 bases. This CDR3 is 15 amino acids long. Sequencing used peripheral blood. The chain has TRBV5-1 and TRBJ2-7; TRBD2 matches at 7 bases. The clonotype was recovered from a woman aged 45 to 65 with COVID-19, enrolled during active disease. CDR3 region: CASSAGRGSPLEQYF. As DNA, the CDR3 is TGCGCCAGCAGTGCCGGGCGGGGGTCTCCCCTCGAGCAGTACTTC.